Detailed here is one TCR beta chain. The entry originates in a study of blood T cell repertoires in COVID-19. CDR3 length: 11 residues. The germline V gene encodes CDR1 DFQATT and CDR2 SNEGSKA (reference sequence). V was pared by 8 bases and J by 9 bases, with 5 bases of the junction left unmatched. Data came from immunoSEQ multiplex PCR; TCRdb stores just in-frame clones and leaves some out. The sample carries 250,000 or so clones, 80% to 85% recorded once. Sequenced sample: peripheral blood. The sequence was obtained from a woman younger than 30 with acute or convalescent COVID-19. This chain joins TRBV20-1 and TRBJ2-7; 12 bases fit TRBD2. CDR3 sequence (DNA): TGCAGTATGACTAGCGGGAGAGCGCAGTACTTC. Protein sequence: CSMTSGRAQYF.